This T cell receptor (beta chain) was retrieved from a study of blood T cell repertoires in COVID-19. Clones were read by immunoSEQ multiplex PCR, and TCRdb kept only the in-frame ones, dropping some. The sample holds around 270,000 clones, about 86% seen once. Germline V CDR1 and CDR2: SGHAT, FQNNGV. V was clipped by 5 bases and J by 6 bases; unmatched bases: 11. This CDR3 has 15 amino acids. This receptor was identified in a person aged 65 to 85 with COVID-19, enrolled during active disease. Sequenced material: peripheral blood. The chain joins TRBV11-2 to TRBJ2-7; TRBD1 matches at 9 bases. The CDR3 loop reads CASSLRQGGLAEQYF. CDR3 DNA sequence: TGTGCCAGCAGCCTTAGACAGGGGGGCCTCGCCGAGCAGTACTTC.